This T cell receptor beta chain was recorded in a study of T cells in Graves' hyperthyroidism and ophthalmopathy. Researchers amplified the TCR beta CDR3 regions from RNA transcripts. The study used the HTBI primer set for a first-round RT-PCR of the TCR CDR3. MiXCR, run by TCRdb on the multiplex PCR reads, gives a single entry per CDR3 protein. The sample includes approximately 420,000 distinct CDR3 sequences, about 16% seen only once; the top ten take approximately 30%. It was uncontrolled infection, other autoimmune disease, pregnancy or lactation that excluded patients. Trimming took 5 bases from V and 5 from J; bases not matched to a gene: 9. The CDR3 has 14 residues. In germline, CDR1 is SQVTM, CDR2 ANQGSEA.

The chain recombines TRBV29-1 with TRBJ2-1; the match to TRBD1 covers 7 bases. The TCR was taken from a woman aged 25-40 years with Graves' hyperthyroidism. What was sequenced was blood. CDR3 coding DNA: TGCAGCGTTACTCAACGGGACAGAGACAATGAGCAGTTCTTC. Its translation: CSVTQRDRDNEQFF.